These 12 T cell receptor beta chains were all obtained from the same sample, sequenced in a study of CD8+ T cells in alopecia areata. RNA extraction and reverse transcription yielded cDNA as sequencing template. This table comes from immunoSEQ multiplex PCR, and its TCRdb copy is limited to in-frame clones, with some not included. The sample records some 170,000 clones, around 63% being singletons. The material sequenced was CD4+ T cells sorted from blood, taken at week 0. The receptors were sampled from a human donor with alopecia areata.

This clone occurred once. The chain joins TRBV20-1 to TRBJ1-1; D remains unclear. The CDR3 runs 10 residues. V was pared by 3 bases and J by 3 bases, with 2 bases between. CDR1 and CDR2 from the germline V gene are DFQATT and SNEGSKA (reference sequence). Here the CDR3 DNA reads TGCAGTGCTAGCCACACTGAAGCTTTCTTT. It is translated as CSASHTEAFF.

This chain uses TRBV4-3 with TRBJ2-1; D possibly uses TRBD1 or TRBD2 (5 bases each). The CDR3 is 19 amino acids. The V gene lost 3 bases and the J gene lost 3 bases, with 24 bases spanning the gap. From germline, CDR1 is LGHNA and CDR2 YSLEER. The CDR3 DNA follows: TGCGCCAGCAGCCAGGATTGGGGCCCGGGACGGAGTCTCTACAATGAGCAGTTCTTC. As protein: CASSQDWGPGRSLYNEQFF.

The V and J genes are TRBV6-1 and TRBJ2-3; 10 bases match TRBD2. J was trimmed by 4 bases and V by 6 bases; bases with no gene match: 10. Germline CDR1 reads MNHNS; CDR2 reads SASEGT. The CDR3 is 16 amino acids. CDR3 residues: CASRESGGASADTQYF. As DNA, the CDR3 is TGTGCCAGCAGGGAAAGCGGGGGGGCCTCCGCAGATACGCAGTATTTT.

The V gene is TRBV6-1, the J gene TRBJ1-6; D call uncertain. The CDR3 contains 12 residues. CDR1 is MNHNS, CDR2 SASEGT, per germline. Trimming pared 2 bases from V and 7 bases from J, leaving 3 bases between. The CDR3 region has the DNA TGTGCCAGCAGTGAACAGAATTCACCCCTCCACTTT. Protein: CASSEQNSPLHF.

This chain connects TRBV2 to TRBJ2-5, with 8 nucleotides matching TRBD2. Trimming took 6 bases from V and 5 from J; bases not matched to a gene: 5. The CDR3 consists of 13 residues. CDR1 and CDR2 from the germline V gene are SNHLY and FYNNEI. This CDR3 reads CASSGGAGETQYF. In DNA, the CDR3 is TGTGCCAGCAGCGGGGGGGCCGGGGAGACCCAGTACTTC.

This clone came up a few times. Other DNA sequences in this sample translate to the same CDR3. The chain recombines TRBV29-1 with TRBJ1-2; D unresolved. The CDR3 extends over 10 amino acids. Trimming removed 7 bases at V and 3 bases at J, with 6 bases between. The germline V gene has CDR1 SQVTM and CDR2 ANQGSEA. CDR3 nucleotide sequence: TGCAGCGCTGGGGACTATGGCTACACCTTC. Its translation: CSAGDYGYTF.

This clone occurred a few times. The chain uses TRBV4-3 and TRBJ1-2; D is unclear. Germline V CDR1 and CDR2: LGHNA, YSLEER. CDR3 length: 14 residues. V lost 1 base and J 2 bases, leaving 8 bases between the germline ends. CDR3 in DNA: TGCGCCAGCAGCCAAGGCGGCAGAAACTATGGCTACACCTTC. Encoded protein: CASSQGGRNYGYTF.

The chain links TRBV30 to TRBJ1-6; 11 bases agree with TRBD1. From germline, CDR1 is GTSNPN and CDR2 SVGIG (reference sequence). With 5 bases clipped from V and 9 bases from J, the junction kept 6 bases outside the gene matches. This CDR3 has 14 amino acids. The DNA for the CDR3 is TGTGCCTGGGGCCTCGGGACAGGGGGTTCACCCCTCCACTTT. This encodes CAWGLGTGGSPLHF.

V and J are TRBV29-1 and TRBJ2-3; D may be TRBD1 (6 bases). V shed 7 bases and J shed 4 bases, with 18 bases lying between them. Germline loops: CDR1 SQVTM, CDR2 ANQGSEA. The CDR3 totals 14 residues. CDR3 sequence reads: CSAKRTVGADTQYF. The CDR3 DNA sequence: TGCAGCGCCAAACGGACAGTGGGCGCAGATACGCAGTATTTT.

The chain recombines TRBV5-1 with TRBJ2-7; the D is unclear. V lost 2 bases, J lost 7 bases, and 16 bases lay in between. CDR1 and CDR2 (germline): SGHRS, YFSETQ. The CDR3 length is 14 residues. This CDR3 is CASSLNTPIGEQYF. CDR3 DNA sequence: TGCGCCAGCAGCTTAAACACACCGATCGGTGAGCAGTACTTC.

This clone was seen more than once but under ten times. The V and J genes are TRBV7-2 and TRBJ2-3; weak D call: TRBD1 (5 bases). The CDR3 covers 16 residues. Between the trimmed V and J ends, which lost 5 bases and 1 base, there was a span of 16 bases. CDR1 and CDR2 from the germline V gene are SGHTA and FQGNSA. CDR3 region: CASSPYRGRGTDTQYF. The CDR3 DNA sequence: TGTGCCAGCAGCCCCTATAGGGGTCGGGGCACAGATACGCAGTATTTT.

V usage is TRBV13 and J usage is TRBJ2-2; D remains unclear. This CDR3 is 13 amino acids long. Trimming removed 4 bases from V and 3 bases from J, with 6 bases in between. The germline CDR1 and CDR2 sequences are PRHDT and FYEKMQ (reference sequence). The CDR3 loop reads CASSSFHTGELFF. The CDR3 nucleotides read TGTGCCAGCAGCTCGTTCCACACCGGGGAGCTGTTTTTT.